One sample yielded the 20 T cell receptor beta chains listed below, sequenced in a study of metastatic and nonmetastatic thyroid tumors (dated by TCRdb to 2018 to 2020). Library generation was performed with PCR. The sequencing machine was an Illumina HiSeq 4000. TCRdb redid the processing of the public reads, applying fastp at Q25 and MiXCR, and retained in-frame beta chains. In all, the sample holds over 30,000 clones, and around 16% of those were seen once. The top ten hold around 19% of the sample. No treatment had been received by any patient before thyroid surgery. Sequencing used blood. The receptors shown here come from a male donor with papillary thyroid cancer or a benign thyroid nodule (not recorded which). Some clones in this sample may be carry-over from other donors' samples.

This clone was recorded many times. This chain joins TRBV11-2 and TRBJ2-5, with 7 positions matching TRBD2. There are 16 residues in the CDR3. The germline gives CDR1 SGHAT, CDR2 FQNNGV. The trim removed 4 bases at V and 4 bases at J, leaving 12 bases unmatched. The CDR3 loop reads CASSSLGTSVRETQYF. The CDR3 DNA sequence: TGTGCCAGCAGCTCACTGGGTACTAGCGTTCGAGAGACCCAGTACTTC.

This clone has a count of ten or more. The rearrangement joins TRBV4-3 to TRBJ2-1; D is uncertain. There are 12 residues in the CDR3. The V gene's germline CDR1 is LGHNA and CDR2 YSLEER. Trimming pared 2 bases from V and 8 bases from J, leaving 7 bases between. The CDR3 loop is CASSQRSDEQFF. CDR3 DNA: TGCGCCAGCAGCCAAAGGTCGGATGAGCAGTTCTTC.

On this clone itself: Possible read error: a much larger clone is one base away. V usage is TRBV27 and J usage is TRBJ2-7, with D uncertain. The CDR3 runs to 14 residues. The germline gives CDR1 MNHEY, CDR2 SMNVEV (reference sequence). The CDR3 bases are TGTGCCAGCAGTTTACCCGCGAAGACCTACGAGCGGTACTTC. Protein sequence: CASSLPAKTYERYF.

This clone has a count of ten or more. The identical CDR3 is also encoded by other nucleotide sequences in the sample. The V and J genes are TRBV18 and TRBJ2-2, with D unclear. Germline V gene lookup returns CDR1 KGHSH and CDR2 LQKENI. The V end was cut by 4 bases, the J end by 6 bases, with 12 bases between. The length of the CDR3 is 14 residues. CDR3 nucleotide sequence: TGTGCCAGCTCACTAGGACCCTTCCCCGGGGAGCTGTTTTTT. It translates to CASSLGPFPGELFF.

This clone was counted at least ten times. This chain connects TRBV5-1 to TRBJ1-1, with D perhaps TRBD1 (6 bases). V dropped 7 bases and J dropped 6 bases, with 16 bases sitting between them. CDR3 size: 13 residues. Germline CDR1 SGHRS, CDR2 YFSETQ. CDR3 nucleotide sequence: TGCGCCAGCTGGAGGGCAGGGGATCCTGAAGCTTTCTTT. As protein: CASWRAGDPEAFF.

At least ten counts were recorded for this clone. The CDR3: CAWRGGNNSPLHF. The CDR3 DNA reads as TGTGCCTGGAGGGGAGGGAATAATTCACCCCTCCACTTT. The rearrangement joins TRBV30 to TRBJ1-6; D is uncertain. Germline V gene lookup returns CDR1 GTSNPN and CDR2 SVGIG (reference sequence). CDR3 length: 13 residues. With 3 bases removed from V and 5 bases from J, the gap between germline ends came to 8 bases.

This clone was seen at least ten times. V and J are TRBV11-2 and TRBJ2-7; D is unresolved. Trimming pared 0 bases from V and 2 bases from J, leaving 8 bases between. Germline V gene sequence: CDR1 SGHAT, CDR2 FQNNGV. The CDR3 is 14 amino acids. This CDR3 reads CASSLDLLAYEQYF. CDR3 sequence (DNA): TGTGCCAGCAGCTTAGATCTACTCGCCTACGAGCAGTACTTC.

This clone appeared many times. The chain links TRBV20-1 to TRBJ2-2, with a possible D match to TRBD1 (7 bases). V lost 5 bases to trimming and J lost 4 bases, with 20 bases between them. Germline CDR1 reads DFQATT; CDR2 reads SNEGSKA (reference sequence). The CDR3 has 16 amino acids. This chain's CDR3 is CSARSKGQGGTGELFF. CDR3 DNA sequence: TGCAGTGCTCGCTCCAAGGGGCAGGGGGGCACCGGGGAGCTGTTTTTT.

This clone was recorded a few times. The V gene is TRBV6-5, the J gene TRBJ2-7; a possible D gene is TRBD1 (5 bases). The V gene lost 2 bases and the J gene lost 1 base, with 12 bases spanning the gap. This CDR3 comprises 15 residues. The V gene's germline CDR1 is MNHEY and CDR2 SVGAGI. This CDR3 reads CASSYKGPESYEQYF. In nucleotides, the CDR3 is TGTGCCAGCAGTTACAAGGGGCCTGAATCCTACGAGCAGTACTTC.

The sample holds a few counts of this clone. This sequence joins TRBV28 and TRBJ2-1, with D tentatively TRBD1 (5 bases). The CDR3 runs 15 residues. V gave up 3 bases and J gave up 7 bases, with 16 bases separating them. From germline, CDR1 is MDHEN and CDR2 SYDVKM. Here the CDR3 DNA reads TGTGCCAGCAGTTTGGGGCGGATCGCGAGTAATGAGCAGTTCTTC. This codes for CASSLGRIASNEQFF.

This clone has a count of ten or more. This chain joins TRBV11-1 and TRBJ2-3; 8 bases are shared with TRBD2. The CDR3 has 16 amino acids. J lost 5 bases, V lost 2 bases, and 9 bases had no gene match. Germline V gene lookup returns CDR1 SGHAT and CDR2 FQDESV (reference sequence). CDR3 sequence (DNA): TGTGCCAGCAGCTTAAGAACGGGAGGGCCATTAGATACGCAGTATTTT. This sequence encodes CASSLRTGGPLDTQYF.

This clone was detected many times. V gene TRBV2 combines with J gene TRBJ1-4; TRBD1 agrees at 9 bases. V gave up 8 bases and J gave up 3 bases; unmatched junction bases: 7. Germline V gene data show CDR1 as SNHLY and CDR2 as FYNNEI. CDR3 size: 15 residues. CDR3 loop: CASGRGQGANEKLFF. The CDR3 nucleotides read TGTGCCAGCGGACGGGGACAGGGCGCTAATGAAAAACTGTTTTTT.

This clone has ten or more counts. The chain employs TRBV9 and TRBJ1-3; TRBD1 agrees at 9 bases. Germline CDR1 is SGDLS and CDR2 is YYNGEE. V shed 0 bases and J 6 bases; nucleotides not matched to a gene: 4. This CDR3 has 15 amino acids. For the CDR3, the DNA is TGTGCCAGCAGCGTAGGACAGGGGGGTCAAAACACCATATATTTT. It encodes CASSVGQGGQNTIYF.

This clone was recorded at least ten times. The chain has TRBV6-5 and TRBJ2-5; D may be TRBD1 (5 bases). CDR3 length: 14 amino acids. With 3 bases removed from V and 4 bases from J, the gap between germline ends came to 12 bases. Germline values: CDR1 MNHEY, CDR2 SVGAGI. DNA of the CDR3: TGTGCCAGCAGTTATGGGGCCGATGGAGAGACCCAGTACTTC. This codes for CASSYGADGETQYF.

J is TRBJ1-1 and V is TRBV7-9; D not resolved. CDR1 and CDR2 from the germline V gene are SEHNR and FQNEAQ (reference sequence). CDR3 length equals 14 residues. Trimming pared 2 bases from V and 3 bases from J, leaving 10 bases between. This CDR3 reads CASSLNQLDTEAFF. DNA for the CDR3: TGTGCCAGCAGCTTAAACCAGTTGGACACTGAAGCTTTCTTT.

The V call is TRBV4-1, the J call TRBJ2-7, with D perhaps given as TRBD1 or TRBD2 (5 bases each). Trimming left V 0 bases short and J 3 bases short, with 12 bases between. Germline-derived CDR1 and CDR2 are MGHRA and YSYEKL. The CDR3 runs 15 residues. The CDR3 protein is CASSQERDHYYEQYF. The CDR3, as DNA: TGCGCCAGCAGCCAAGAAAGGGACCACTACTACGAGCAGTACTTC.

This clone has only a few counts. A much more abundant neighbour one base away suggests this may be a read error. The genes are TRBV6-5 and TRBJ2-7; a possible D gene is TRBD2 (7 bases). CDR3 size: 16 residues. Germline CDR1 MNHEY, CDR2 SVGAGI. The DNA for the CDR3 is TGCGCCAGCAGTTATTCTCGGGGGGCAGGGGTTAGGGAGCAGTACTTC. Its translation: CASSYSRGAGVREQYF.

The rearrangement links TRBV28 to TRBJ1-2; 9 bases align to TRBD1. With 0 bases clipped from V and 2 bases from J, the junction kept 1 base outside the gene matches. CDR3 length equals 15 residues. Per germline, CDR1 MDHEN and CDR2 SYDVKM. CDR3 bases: TGTGCCAGCAGTTTATGGACAGGGGGGAACTATGGCTACACCTTC. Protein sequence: CASSLWTGGNYGYTF.

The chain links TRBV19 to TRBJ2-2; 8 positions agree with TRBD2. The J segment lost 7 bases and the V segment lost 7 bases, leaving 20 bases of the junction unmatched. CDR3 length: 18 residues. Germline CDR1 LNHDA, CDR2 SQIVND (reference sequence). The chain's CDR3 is CASTPRGAGGEPVGELFF. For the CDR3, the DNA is TGTGCCAGTACCCCCCGGGGTGCGGGGGGCGAGCCGGTCGGGGAGCTGTTTTTT. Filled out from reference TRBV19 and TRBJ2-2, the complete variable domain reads DGGITQSPKYLFRKEGQNVTLSCEQNLNHDAMYWYRQDPGQGLRLIYYSQIVNDFQKGDIAEGYSVSREKKESFPLTVTSAQKNPTAFYLCASTPRGAGGEPVGELFFGEGSRLTVL.

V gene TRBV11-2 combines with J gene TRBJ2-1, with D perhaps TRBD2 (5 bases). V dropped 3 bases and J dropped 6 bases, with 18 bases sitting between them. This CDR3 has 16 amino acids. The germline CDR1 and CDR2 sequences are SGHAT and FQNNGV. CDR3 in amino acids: CASSLSVAERANEQFF. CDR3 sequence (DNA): TGTGCCAGCAGCTTGAGTGTGGCGGAGAGGGCCAATGAGCAGTTCTTC.